This TCR beta chain was sequenced during a study of blood T cell repertoires in COVID-19. Study details: Samples taken during acute and convalescent COVID-19 were collected in the United States, Italy and Spain.

The table came from immunoSEQ multiplex PCR; TCRdb's copy has only in-frame clones and leaves some out. Among 150,000 or so clones listed, under 90% were seen once. CDR3 length equals 16 residues. Trimming stripped 4 bases from V and 5 bases from J, with 20 bases between. The germline V gene has CDR1 SGHTA and CDR2 FQGTGA. This receptor was obtained from a human donor in a cohort sampled during active COVID-19. The chain combines TRBV7-3 with TRBJ2-5, with D tentatively TRBD1 (6 bases). What was sequenced was peripheral blood. CDR3 sequence reads: CASSSGAKLTGETQYF. CDR3 nucleotide sequence: TGTGCCAGCAGCTCAGGGGCCAAATTAACGGGGGAGACCCAGTACTTC.